Below, one TCR beta chain is given with its context. Using its own MiXCR run on the RT-PCR reads, TCRdb lists one record per CDR3 protein. The sample lists almost 700,000 distinct CDR3 sequences, 12% to 15% seen once, with 3.6% in the top ten. The TCR comes from a female donor in good health, serving as a healthy control. Source material: memory CD4+ T cells from blood.

CDR3 region: CSAPQTSGRTMGDTQYF. CDR3 DNA sequence: TGCAGTGCGCCTCAGACTAGCGGGAGGACTATGGGGGATACGCAGTATTTT. The V gene is TRBV20-1, the J gene TRBJ2-3; TRBD2 aligns across 13 bases. The CDR3 loop spans 17 amino acids. Germline CDR1 and CDR2: DFQATT and SNEGSKA (reference sequence). J lost 6 bases, V lost 6 bases, and 15 bases had no gene match.